A single sample is the source of the 10 T cell receptor beta chains below, sequenced in a study of shared clonotypes between healthy human individuals (dated by TCRdb to about 2020). The protocol used for the library was the immunoSEQ multiplex PCR assay. TCRdb retrieved this table from immuneACCESS and kept in-frame rearrangements only. Not all clones are present; in checked studies, unresolved V genes account for under half, and no reason is known for the remainder. Counted in this sample were 700,000 to 950,000 clones; 90% to 98% of them appeared once. The top ten clonotypes cover approximately 0.2% of the sample. CD8 naive samples were CD45RO-negative cells positively selected for CCR7, giving a CD45RA+CCR7+ population that excluded TemRA cells. The sequenced sample consisted of naive CD8+ T cells sorted from blood. The cell subset or site label corresponds to: CD45RA+CCR7+. The receptors were sampled from a young man in good health.

The J gene is TRBJ2-1, the V gene TRBV6-6, with D unclear. The CDR3 has 12 amino acids. V lost 6 bases and J 4 bases, leaving 7 bases between the germline ends. Germline assignment: CDR1 MNHNY and CDR2 SVGAGI (reference sequence). The CDR3 DNA sequence: TGTGCCAGCAGCCCCTATTACAATGAGCAGTTCTTC. Translated, it gives CASSPYYNEQFF.

DNA for the CDR3: TGTGCCGCCGGTCGGGTCGACGAGCAGTACTTC. It yields the protein CAAGRVDEQYF. This chain joins TRBV2 and TRBJ2-7, with D uncertain. V gave up 11 bases and J gave up 5 bases, with 13 bases separating them. Germline CDR1 SNHLY, CDR2 FYNNEI. The CDR3 is 11 residues long.

The chain is built from TRBV6-5 and TRBJ2-7; 9 positions agree with TRBD1. The length of the CDR3 is 14 residues. Trimming took 5 bases from V and 1 from J; bases not matched to a gene: 3. Germline CDR1 MNHEY, CDR2 SVGAGI. CDR3 sequence reads: CASSAGTGSYEQYF. Here the CDR3 DNA reads TGTGCCAGCAGTGCCGGGACAGGGTCCTACGAGCAGTACTTC.

With regard to this clone: Other DNA sequences in this specimen translate into the identical CDR3. The chain has TRBV7-9 and TRBJ2-2, with D unclear. Between the trimmed V and J ends, which lost 1 base and 5 bases, there was a span of 2 bases. In germline, CDR1 is SEHNR, CDR2 FQNEAQ (reference sequence). The CDR3 is 12 residues long. This chain's CDR3 is CASSLVTGELFF. CDR3 nucleotides: TGTGCCAGCAGCTTAGTAACCGGGGAGCTGTTTTTT.

This chain uses TRBV11-2 with TRBJ2-2; 9 nucleotides line up with TRBD1. Germline V gives CDR1 SGHAT, CDR2 FQNNGV. V was clipped by 5 bases and J by 3 bases; unmatched bases: 13. The CDR3 spans 18 residues. The CDR3 nucleotides are TGTGCCAGCAGCACACTACCACCGGGACAGGGTCACACCGGGGAGCTGTTTTTT. It yields the protein CASSTLPPGQGHTGELFF.

The chain carries TRBV21-1 and TRBJ2-1; the table's TRBD1 call for D was not verified on the DNA. TRBV21-1 is an annotated pseudogene. The CDR3 loop spans 15 amino acids. CDR3 sequence reads: CASSIGQGAVDEQFF. The CDR3 DNA reads as TGTGCCAGCAGCATCGGGCAGGGGGCGGTCGATGAGCAGTTCTTC.

This chain connects TRBV2 to TRBJ2-3, with D tentatively TRBD1 (5 bases). Germline V gives CDR1 SNHLY, CDR2 FYNNEI. This CDR3 region has 15 residues. V lost 1 base and J 3 bases, leaving 11 bases between the germline ends. The CDR3 DNA reads as TGTGCCAGCAGTGAAGTTAGTACAGGTACAGATACGCAGTATTTT. Residues: CASSEVSTGTDTQYF.

V gene TRBV14 combines with J gene TRBJ2-3; D might be TRBD2 (5 bases). V shed 1 base and J shed 0 bases, with 20 bases lying between them. Germline V gene lookup returns CDR1 SGHDN and CDR2 FVKESK. CDR3 size: 19 residues. The CDR3 nucleotides read TGTGCCAGCAGCCAAGCAGCCCTTACTAGTACCTCTAGCACAGATACGCAGTATTTT. Translation: CASSQAALTSTSSTDTQYF.

The genes are TRBV28 and TRBJ2-5; 12 nucleotides align to TRBD2. The J segment lost 2 bases and the V segment lost 3 bases, leaving 4 bases of the junction unmatched. The CDR3 contains 16 residues. The germline CDR1 and CDR2 sequences are MDHEN and SYDVKM. In nucleotides, the CDR3 is TGTGCCAGCAGTTTGACTAGCGGGAGACTTCAAGAGACCCAGTACTTC. This translates into CASSLTSGRLQETQYF.

The J gene is TRBJ2-1, the V gene TRBV2; D remains unclear. The CDR3 has 16 residues. Trimming took off 6 bases at V and 5 bases at J, with 20 bases between the two ends. Germline CDR1 SNHLY, CDR2 FYNNEI. In nucleotides, the CDR3 is TGTGCCAGCAGGGGTCGCGGACCCAGAGAGAACAATGAGCAGTTCTTC. Its translation is CASRGRGPRENNEQFF. Together with reference TRBV2 and TRBJ2-1, the CDR3 gives the full variable domain: EPEVTQTPSHQVTQMGQEVILRCVPISNHLYFYWYRQILGQKVEFLVSFYNNEISEKSEIFDDQFSVERPDGSNFTLKIRSTKLEDSAMYFCASRGRGPRENNEQFFGPGTRLTVL.